These 29 T cell receptor beta chains came from one sample sequenced in a study of blood T cell repertoires in COVID-19. Here immunoSEQ multiplex PCR was the method, and the copy in TCRdb shows in-frame clones only, minus some. This repertoire shows roughly 160,000 clones, approximately 80% found once; its top ten account for less than 15%. Sequencing was performed on PBMCs or T cells enriched from blood (not recorded which). These receptors originate from a man aged 50 or older who had recovered from COVID-19.

The J gene is TRBJ2-7, the V gene TRBV15, with D possibly TRBD1 on 5 matching bases. This CDR3 is 15 amino acids long. CDR1 and CDR2 (germline): LNHNV, YYDKDF (reference sequence). V was clipped by 0 bases and J by 2 bases, with 11 bases between them. CDR3 amino acids: CATSRDRDRPYEQYF. The DNA for the CDR3 is TGTGCCACCAGCAGAGATCGAGACAGACCCTACGAGCAGTACTTC.

V and J are TRBV18 and TRBJ2-6; TRBD2 is a possible D gene (5 bases). The CDR3 has 16 residues. V was trimmed by 4 bases and J by 0 bases, leaving 10 bases between them. From germline, CDR1 is KGHSH and CDR2 LQKENI. For the CDR3, the DNA is TGTGCCAGCTCACTAGGACTGACCTCTGGGGCCAACGTCCTGACTTTC. Encoded protein: CASSLGLTSGANVLTF. Filled out from reference TRBV18 and TRBJ2-6, the complete variable domain reads NAGVMQNPRHLVRRRGQEARLRCSPMKGHSHVYWYRQLPEEGLKFMVYLQKENIIDESGMPKERFSAEFPKEGPSILRIQQVVRGDSAAYFCASSLGLTSGANVLTFGAGSRLTVL.

This clone has only one observation. V usage is TRBV30 and J usage is TRBJ1-2; D might be TRBD1 (6 bases). The CDR3 runs to 11 residues. Germline values: CDR1 GTSNPN, CDR2 SVGIG (reference sequence). Trimming left V 4 bases short and J 12 bases short, with 15 bases between. CDR3 in DNA: TGTGCCTGGAATCGCAGGGAGGGGGACACCTTC. Its translation: CAWNRREGDTF.

The chain employs TRBV24-1 and TRBJ2-5; a weak D match, TRBD2 (5 bases). The germline gives CDR1 KGHDR, CDR2 SFDVKD. The CDR3 extends over 16 amino acids. V lost 7 bases, J lost 5 bases, and 22 bases lay in between. DNA for the CDR3: TGTGCCACCAGCCAGTTCGGGGTCCGCGAACAGGAGACCCAGTACTTC. It yields the protein CATSQFGVREQETQYF.

The chain carries TRBV24-1 and TRBJ2-5, with 10 bases aligning to TRBD2. The germline gives CDR1 KGHDR, CDR2 SFDVKD. The CDR3 consists of 18 residues. V dropped 5 bases and J dropped 1; count of bases not matched to a gene: 12. The CDR3 here is CATSAFERGGRVQETQYF. CDR3 DNA sequence: TGTGCCACCAGTGCCTTTGAGCGGGGGGGCCGGGTCCAAGAGACCCAGTACTTC.

V is TRBV5-6 and J is TRBJ1-3; 7 nucleotides line up with TRBD1. Trimming took 3 bases from V and 0 from J; bases not matched to a gene: 9. CDR3 length: 17 residues. CDR1 and CDR2 from the germline V gene are SGHDT and YYEEEE. CDR3 bases: TGTGCCAGCAGCTCCACAGGTGACAGGGACTCTGGAAACACCATATATTTT. Amino acids: CASSSTGDRDSGNTIYF.

This chain connects TRBV3-1 (or the pseudogene TRBV3-2) to TRBJ1-5; 10 bases fit TRBD1. The V gene's germline CDR1 is LGHDT and CDR2 YNNKEL (reference sequence). The CDR3 is made up of 15 amino acids. The V segment lost 4 bases and the J segment 1 base; nucleotides outside the gene matches: 1. The CDR3 DNA is TGTGCCAGCAGCCCGGGACAGGGGAGCAATCAGCCCCAGCATTTT. Its protein is CASSPGQGSNQPQHF.

This clone was counted only a few times. The V gene is TRBV25-1, the J gene TRBJ1-5; D gene ambiguous. V was shortened by 0 bases and J by 5 bases, with 20 bases between the two germline ends. There are 18 residues in the CDR3. Per the germline V gene, CDR1 is MGHDK and CDR2 is SYGVNS. The CDR3 DNA follows: TGTGCCAGCAGTGAATATACCCCCCCAGCAGGATTGGATCAGCCCCAGCATTTT. This sequence encodes CASSEYTPPAGLDQPQHF.

J is TRBJ2-5 and V is TRBV11-2; TRBD1 might be the D (5 bases). V gave up 7 bases and J gave up 5 bases, with 20 bases separating them. The CDR3 extends over 15 amino acids. The germline V gene encodes CDR1 SGHAT and CDR2 FQNNGV. CDR3 amino acids: CASTLQALARETQYF. CDR3 in DNA: TGTGCCAGCACCCTACAGGCGCTCGCTCGGGAGACCCAGTACTTC.

The chain is built from TRBV3-1 (or the pseudogene TRBV3-2) and TRBJ2-5, with 8 bases identical to TRBD1. CDR1 is LGHDT and CDR2 is YNNKEL in the germline V gene (reference sequence). The CDR3 runs 15 residues. With V trimmed by 0 bases and J by 5 bases, 5 bases remained unmatched. The CDR3 loop is CASSQDQTGGETQYF. CDR3 in DNA: TGTGCCAGCAGCCAAGATCAAACAGGGGGGGAGACCCAGTACTTC.

The rearrangement links TRBV19 to TRBJ2-1; TRBD1 is a possible D gene (5 bases). Looked up from germline, CDR1 is LNHDA and CDR2 is SQIVND (reference sequence). Trimming took 6 bases from V and 3 from J, leaving 12 bases between them. The CDR3 length is 14 residues. The CDR3, as DNA: TGTGCCAGTAGCCCGTGGGGCCGCTACAATGAGCAGTTCTTC. Protein product: CASSPWGRYNEQFF.

The chain is built from TRBV19 and TRBJ1-2; TRBD1 aligns across 8 bases. This CDR3 is built from 14 residues. Germline CDR1 LNHDA, CDR2 SQIVND (reference sequence). The V segment lost 5 bases and the J segment 6 bases; nucleotides outside the gene matches: 8. The chain's CDR3 is CASSPPDRVNGYTF. In nucleotides, the CDR3 is TGTGCCAGTAGTCCCCCGGACAGGGTAAATGGCTACACCTTC.

CDR3 DNA sequence: TGTGCCAGCAGTTCTCAGGGGTGGGACGAGCAGTACTTC. It codes for CASSSQGWDEQYF. The genes are TRBV27 and TRBJ2-7, with D possibly being TRBD1 (6 bases). Germline V gene data show CDR1 as MNHEY and CDR2 as SMNVEV (reference sequence). This CDR3 is 13 amino acids long. V lost 4 bases to trimming and J lost 5 bases, with 12 bases between them.

The V and J genes are TRBV19 and TRBJ1-1, with no clear D. CDR1 is LNHDA, CDR2 SQIVND, per germline (reference sequence). This CDR3 has 11 amino acids. Trimming took 7 bases from V and 9 from J, leaving 12 bases between them. CDR3 DNA sequence: TGTGCCAGTACGACACAGCTAAAAGCTTTCTTT. Translation: CASTTQLKAFF.

V usage is TRBV3-1 (or the pseudogene TRBV3-2) and J usage is TRBJ2-7; perhaps TRBD1 as D (5 bases). Germline V gene lookup returns CDR1 LGHDT and CDR2 YNNKEL (reference sequence). This CDR3 is 17 amino acids long. V was clipped by 4 bases and J by 2 bases, with 21 bases between them. The chain's CDR3 is CASSPPPGHQGAYEQYF. The CDR3 DNA sequence: TGTGCCAGCAGCCCTCCCCCGGGCCACCAAGGGGCCTACGAGCAGTACTTC.

V is TRBV9 and J is TRBJ1-1; no reliable D call. The germline gives CDR1 SGDLS, CDR2 YYNGEE. This CDR3 has 14 residues. With 0 bases removed from V and 4 bases from J, the gap between germline ends came to 10 bases. The CDR3 nucleotides read TGTGCCAGCAGCGTAGTTGCAGGTAGCACTGAAGCTTTCTTT. The encoded protein is CASSVVAGSTEAFF. Using reference TRBV9 and TRBJ1-1 for the parts outside the CDR3, the full variable domain is DSGVTQTPKHLITATGQRVTLRCSPRSGDLSVYWYQQSLDQGLQFLIQYYNGEERAKGNILERFSAQQFPDLHSELNLSSLELGDSALYFCASSVVAGSTEAFFGQGTRLTVV.

In this sample, this clone turned up once. The chain recombines TRBV7-9 with TRBJ2-7; 7 bases are shared with TRBD2. This CDR3 has 12 amino acids. CDR1 is SEHNR, CDR2 FQNEAQ, per germline (reference sequence). J gave up 4 bases and V 5 bases, and 2 bases lay outside the gene matches. The CDR3 DNA reads as TGTGCCAGCAGCCCCGGGGGGTACGAGCAGTACTTC. This codes for CASSPGGYEQYF.

The gene calls are TRBV27 and TRBJ1-4; no clear D gene. V was clipped by 3 bases and J by 5 bases, with 7 bases between them. The CDR3 is 13 residues long. Germline values: CDR1 MNHEY, CDR2 SMNVEV (reference sequence). In DNA, the CDR3 is TGTGCCAGCAGTTTTCAGAGGAATGAAAAACTGTTTTTT. Protein: CASSFQRNEKLFF.

The J gene is TRBJ1-4, the V gene TRBV6-5; TRBD1 agrees at 7 bases. V trimming: 8 bases; J trimming: 8 bases; junction bases outside the gene matches: 14. CDR1 MNHEY and CDR2 SVGAGI come from the germline V gene. The CDR3 totals 15 residues. The CDR3 DNA reads as TGTGCCAGCGGGAGAAGAGGGGGCCGGGAAGAAAAACTGTTTTTT. Protein product: CASGRRGGREEKLFF.

V gene TRBV7-3 combines with J gene TRBJ1-6; TRBD1 agrees at 7 bases. The CDR3 is made up of 15 amino acids. The germline CDR1 and CDR2 sequences are SGHTA and FQGTGA. With 5 bases clipped from V and 5 bases from J, the junction kept 6 bases outside the gene matches. Here the CDR3 DNA reads TGTGCCAGCAGCACGACAGGACAGGATAATTCACCCCTCCACTTT. Amino acid sequence: CASSTTGQDNSPLHF.

The chain has TRBV5-1 and TRBJ1-5; D gene ambiguous. CDR1 and CDR2 (germline): SGHRS, YFSETQ. This CDR3 has 14 amino acids. V was clipped by 5 bases and J by 1 base, with 10 bases between them. In nucleotides, the CDR3 is TGCGCCAGCAGGGCGGACTTAAGCAATCAGCCCCAGCATTTT. Protein product: CASRADLSNQPQHF.

V is TRBV5-1 and J is TRBJ2-3; D is perhaps TRBD1 (6 bases). Germline V lookup: CDR1 SGHRS, CDR2 YFSETQ. There are 16 residues in the CDR3. V lost 0 bases to trimming and J lost 4 bases, with 15 bases between them. The CDR3 DNA is TGCGCCAGCAGCTTGGGGTTTACAGGGAATGCAGATACGCAGTATTTT. This codes for CASSLGFTGNADTQYF. The full variable domain, its missing parts supplied by reference TRBV5-1 and TRBJ2-3, is KAGVTQTPRYLIKTRGQQVTLSCSPISGHRSVSWYQQTPGQGLQFLFEYFSETQRNKGNFPGRFSGRQFSNSRSEMNVSTLELGDSALYLCASSLGFTGNADTQYFGPGTRLTVL.

V usage is TRBV27 and J usage is TRBJ1-1, with 9 bases aligning to TRBD1. Looked up from germline, CDR1 is MNHEY and CDR2 is SMNVEV (reference sequence). The CDR3 runs to 17 residues. With 5 bases clipped from V and 1 base from J, the junction kept 11 bases outside the gene matches. As DNA, the CDR3 is TGTGCCAGCAGTCCTCCCCCGGACAGGGGCGGGAACACTGAAGCTTTCTTT. Amino acids: CASSPPPDRGGNTEAFF.

V gene TRBV4-3 combines with J gene TRBJ1-6; weak D call: TRBD1 (5 bases). CDR3 length: 14 amino acids. Between the trimmed V and J ends, which lost 4 bases and 8 bases, there was a span of 12 bases. Germline V gene lookup returns CDR1 LGHNA and CDR2 YSLEER. CDR3 sequence: CASSPGTGDSPLHF. As DNA, the CDR3 is TGCGCCAGCAGCCCTGGGACGGGGGATTCACCCCTCCACTTT.

V is TRBV28 and J is TRBJ2-5; possibly TRBD2 for D (7 bases). Per germline, CDR1 MDHEN and CDR2 SYDVKM. The V end lost 6 bases, the J end lost 1 base, and 12 bases lay between the germline ends. This CDR3 spans 14 amino acids. In nucleotides, the CDR3 is TGTGCCAGCAGAGAGGGGGGGTTCCAAGAGACCCAGTACTTC. Its translation is CASREGGFQETQYF.

The V and J genes are TRBV18 and TRBJ2-5; tentative D call: TRBD2 (5 bases). The V and J ends lost 6 bases and 3 bases respectively, with 8 bases between them. The CDR3 is made up of 12 amino acids. Germline CDR1 KGHSH, CDR2 LQKENI. DNA for the CDR3: TGTGCCAGCTCCCGGGGAAAAGAGACCCAGTACTTC. It yields the protein CASSRGKETQYF.

This chain links TRBV2 with TRBJ2-7; 7 nucleotides match TRBD1. The CDR3 loop spans 14 amino acids. The germline CDR1 and CDR2 sequences are SNHLY and FYNNEI. V shed 6 bases, J shed 1 base, and the junction held 6 bases outside the gene matches. The CDR3 nucleotides read TGTGCCAGCAGGTCTAGGGACAGATCCTACGAGCAGTACTTC. Encoded protein: CASRSRDRSYEQYF.

This clone was picked up one time. The V and J genes are TRBV4-1 and TRBJ2-3; 7 positions match TRBD1. CDR1 is MGHRA, CDR2 YSYEKL, per germline. The CDR3 runs 16 residues. Trimming cost V 0 bases and J 12 bases; bases outside gene matches: 15. The CDR3 DNA follows: TGCGCCAGCAGCCAAGAGGGCAGCCTAGCCAGGGGGACCCAGTATTTT. Its translation is CASSQEGSLARGTQYF.

The chain couples TRBV7-9 to TRBJ2-1; 12 nucleotides align to TRBD2. Germline assignment: CDR1 SEHNR and CDR2 FQNEAQ (reference sequence). V shed 2 bases and J 4 bases; nucleotides not matched to a gene: 12. The length of the CDR3 is 19 residues. The CDR3 DNA is TGTGCCAGCAGCTTACAAGCTACGCCCACTAGCGGGGGGTACAATGAGCAGTTCTTC. It yields the protein CASSLQATPTSGGYNEQFF.